Sequencing of this TCR beta chain was carried out in a study of siplizumab effects on memory and regulatory T cells. Study-level points and caveats: Alloreactive sequences tracing back to unstimulated CD4+ memory cells fell significantly with siplizumab. Naive T cell populations appeared to exhibit greater diversity than memory cells and appeared to be major alloresponse contributors.

The V gene's germline CDR1 is WSHSY and CDR2 SAAADI. Trimming removed 0 bases at V and 3 bases at J, with 5 bases between. This CDR3 comprises 13 residues. The assay was immunoSEQ multiplex PCR, and TCRdb's table has in-frame clones only and misses some. The repertoire has more than 85,000 clones, roughly 92% of them found once; the top ten carry around 1.1%. In regard to this clone: Its antigen is not identified.

This receptor was identified in a human donor in good health. The sequenced sample was CD4+ T cells sorted from blood. The chain carries TRBV10-2 and TRBJ1-2; D unresolved. CDR3 region: CASSESTDYGYTF. As DNA, the CDR3 is TGCGCCAGCAGTGAGTCAACGGACTATGGCTACACCTTC.